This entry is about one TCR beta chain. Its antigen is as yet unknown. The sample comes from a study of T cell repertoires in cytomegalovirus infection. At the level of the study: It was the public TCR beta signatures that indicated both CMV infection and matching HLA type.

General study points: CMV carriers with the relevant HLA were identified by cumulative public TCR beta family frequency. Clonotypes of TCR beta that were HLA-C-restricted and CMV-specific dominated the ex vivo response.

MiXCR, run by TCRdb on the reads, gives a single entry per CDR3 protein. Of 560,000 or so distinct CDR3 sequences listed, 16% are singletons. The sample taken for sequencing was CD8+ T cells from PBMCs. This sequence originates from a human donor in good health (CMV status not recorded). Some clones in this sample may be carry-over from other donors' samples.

The CDR3 DNA is TGTGCCAGCAGGACGGGAGATCGTACCTACAATGAGCAGTTCTTC. As protein: CASRTGDRTYNEQFF. V and J are TRBV28 and TRBJ2-1; tentative D call: TRBD2 (6 bases). Germline assignment: CDR1 MDHEN and CDR2 SYDVKM. V was cut by 6 bases and J by 2 bases, with 14 bases left in between. This CDR3 is built from 15 residues.